The 20 T cell receptor beta chains in this list originate from one sample, sequenced in a study of cytomegalovirus exposure and HLA in healthy donors. The PCR used 60 Vbeta and 13 Jbeta primers. Some clones are missing from TCRdb's copy, which holds only in-frame ones; the method was immunoSEQ multiplex PCR. The sample's table shows under 200,000 clones. The sequencing sample was made of PBMCs. The receptors derive from a man younger than 40 in good health and CMV-seronegative.

This rearrangement joins TRBV2 to TRBJ1-3, with TRBD1 as a possible D gene (5 bases). This CDR3 is 16 amino acids long. Germline values: CDR1 SNHLY, CDR2 FYNNEI. V shed 8 bases and J shed 4 bases, with 21 bases lying between them. The CDR3 protein is CASAGRFGEAGNTIYF. CDR3 nucleotide sequence: TGTGCCAGCGCGGGGCGGTTCGGGGAGGCAGGAAACACCATATATTTT.

The rearrangement uses TRBV6-6 and TRBJ2-7; weak D call: TRBD2 (6 bases). Germline lookup yields CDR1 MNHNY and CDR2 SVGAGI (reference sequence). The CDR3 has 14 amino acids. V lost 4 bases and J 3 bases, leaving 13 bases between the germline ends. The CDR3 loop reads CASSFGTWGYEQYF. DNA of the CDR3: TGTGCCAGCAGTTTCGGGACTTGGGGCTACGAGCAGTACTTC.

This chain connects TRBV19 to TRBJ2-5; D gene ambiguous. Per the germline V gene, CDR1 is LNHDA and CDR2 is SQIVND (reference sequence). V lost 4 bases to trimming and J lost 5 bases, with 8 bases between them. This CDR3 spans 12 amino acids. CDR3 coding DNA: TGTGCCAGTAGTAGTGCCAGGGAGACCCAGTACTTC. The encoded protein is CASSSARETQYF.

This chain uses TRBV10-3 with TRBJ1-2, with D possibly TRBD1 on 5 matching bases. V was pared by 4 bases and J by 2 bases, with 8 bases between. Germline values: CDR1 ENHRY, CDR2 SYGVKD. CDR3 length: 13 amino acids. Here the CDR3 DNA reads TGTGCCATCAGTGGAAGGGGCAACTATGGCTACACCTTC. This gives the protein CAISGRGNYGYTF.

The CDR3 here is CASSLGGQATNEKLFF. CDR3 nucleotides: TGCGCCAGCAGCTTGGGGGGACAGGCAACTAATGAAAAACTGTTTTTT. The rearrangement links TRBV5-1 to TRBJ1-4, with 8 nucleotides matching TRBD1. The CDR3 has 16 amino acids. CDR1 is SGHRS and CDR2 is YFSETQ in the germline V gene. The V and J ends lost 0 bases and 0 bases, in that order; junction bases with no gene match: 1.

J is TRBJ1-5 and V is TRBV5-1; D gene ambiguous. The V and J ends lost 0 bases and 6 bases respectively, with 13 bases between them. From germline, CDR1 is SGHRS and CDR2 YFSETQ. The CDR3 runs to 15 residues. CDR3 loop: CASSLAPSEVQPQHF. Written as DNA, the CDR3 is TGCGCCAGCAGCTTGGCCCCTAGTGAGGTTCAGCCCCAGCATTTT.

The rearrangement links TRBV28 to TRBJ1-2; D unresolved. CDR3 length equals 13 residues. V lost 1 base to trimming and J lost 4 bases, with 7 bases between them. The V gene's germline CDR1 is MDHEN and CDR2 SYDVKM. The CDR3 DNA follows: TGTGCCAGCAGTTTATCGGGGATCTATGGCTACACCTTC. Protein: CASSLSGIYGYTF.

The gene calls are TRBV19 and TRBJ2-1; 11 bases align to TRBD1. The V gene's germline CDR1 is LNHDA and CDR2 SQIVND (reference sequence). The V segment lost 5 bases and the J segment 3 bases; nucleotides outside the gene matches: 6. This CDR3 is 16 amino acids long. The chain's CDR3 is CASSSPGTGGYNEQFF. DNA for the CDR3: TGTGCCAGTAGTTCGCCGGGGACAGGGGGCTACAATGAGCAGTTCTTC.

The CDR3 region is CASSTVGGLGSYNEQFF. CDR3 in DNA: TGTGCCAGCTCAACTGTAGGGGGCCTCGGATCGTACAATGAGCAGTTCTTC. This chain connects TRBV18 to TRBJ2-1, with 7 bases that match TRBD1. This CDR3 spans 17 amino acids. The J segment lost 4 bases and the V segment lost 5 bases, leaving 14 bases of the junction unmatched. Per the germline V gene, CDR1 is KGHSH and CDR2 is LQKENI.

The chain has TRBV18 and TRBJ2-7; no definite D call. The CDR3 has 15 amino acids. V gave up 3 bases and J gave up 0 bases, with 12 bases separating them. Per the germline V gene, CDR1 is KGHSH and CDR2 is LQKENI. CDR3 nucleotides: TGTGCCAGCTCACCCCTAGAGCGACGCTCCTACGAGCAGTACTTC. Translating it yields CASSPLERRSYEQYF.

The chain links TRBV7-3 to TRBJ1-1, with TRBD1 matching over 7 bases. This CDR3 contains 13 residues. The V and J ends lost 5 bases and 5 bases, in that order; junction bases with no gene match: 5. Germline lookup yields CDR1 SGHTA and CDR2 FQGTGA. The CDR3 nucleotides are TGTGCCAGCAGCAAACGGGGACAGACTGAAGCTTTCTTT. Encoded protein: CASSKRGQTEAFF. The full variable domain, rest sourced from reference TRBV7-3 and TRBJ1-1, is GAGVSQTPSNKVTEKGKYVELRCDPISGHTALYWYRQSLGQGPEFLIYFQGTGAADDSGLPNDRFFAVRPEGSVSTLKIQRTERGDSAVYLCASSKRGQTEAFFGQGTRLTVV.

CDR3 bases: TGTGCCTGGAAGGACTCTGACTACGAGCAGTACTTC. Amino acids: CAWKDSDYEQYF. The chain carries TRBV30 and TRBJ2-7; tentative D call: TRBD2 (5 bases). The V end was cut by 4 bases, the J end by 3 bases, with 10 bases between. CDR3 length: 12 residues. The germline V gene encodes CDR1 GTSNPN and CDR2 SVGIG (reference sequence).

The chain joins TRBV4-1 to TRBJ1-4; 7 bases are shared with TRBD1. Germline lookup yields CDR1 MGHRA and CDR2 YSYEKL. The CDR3 totals 16 residues. Trimming removed 1 base from V and 8 bases from J; junction bases left unmatched: 10. CDR3 DNA: TGCGCCAGCAGCCAAGGACAGGGCCCAAGGGTAGAAAAACTGTTTTTT. This gives the protein CASSQGQGPRVEKLFF.

The chain recombines TRBV19 with TRBJ1-1, with D tentatively TRBD1 (6 bases). This CDR3 region has 14 residues. The V end was cut by 3 bases, the J end by 4 bases, with 12 bases between. Germline V gene sequence: CDR1 LNHDA, CDR2 SQIVND (reference sequence). The CDR3 nucleotides read TGTGCCAGTAGTATTGGGGGGGGCGGCACTGAAGCTTTCTTT. It codes for CASSIGGGGTEAFF.

The chain has TRBV7-9 and TRBJ1-5; D gene ambiguous. The CDR3 is 15 amino acids. Germline V gives CDR1 SEHNR, CDR2 FQNEAQ (reference sequence). Trimming stripped 1 base from V and 1 base from J, with 8 bases between. The CDR3 DNA reads as TGTGCCAGCAGCTTAGACAGCACGAGCAATCAGCCCCAGCATTTT. Translation gives CASSLDSTSNQPQHF.

The rearrangement uses TRBV7-9 and TRBJ1-5, with TRBD1 as a possible D gene (6 bases). The CDR3 totals 16 residues. V was shortened by 1 base and J by 3 bases, with 13 bases between the two germline ends. Germline CDR1 SEHNR, CDR2 FQNEAQ (reference sequence). This chain's CDR3 is CASSLGGGRTNQPQHF. The DNA of the CDR3 is TGTGCCAGCAGCTTAGGTGGGGGCCGGACCAATCAGCCCCAGCATTTT.

V gene TRBV7-2 combines with J gene TRBJ2-3; 9 bases fit TRBD2. This CDR3 is built from 15 residues. The germline gives CDR1 SGHTA, CDR2 FQGNSA. With V trimmed by 1 base and J by 6 bases, 5 bases remained unmatched. The CDR3 nucleotides read TGTGCCAGCAGCTTAGTGCGGGGGGGATCGGATACGCAGTATTTT. It yields the protein CASSLVRGGSDTQYF.

The chain recombines TRBV28 with TRBJ2-7; D possibly corresponds to TRBD1 (6 bases). Germline assignment: CDR1 MDHEN and CDR2 SYDVKM. CDR3 size: 14 residues. V was trimmed by 11 bases and J by 7 bases, leaving 24 bases between them. The CDR3 coding sequence is TGTGCCGGAGCCCAGGACGCCTCCCAGGGGGAGCAGTACTTC. Its translation: CAGAQDASQGEQYF.

The chain employs TRBV27 and TRBJ1-4, with a tentative D call TRBD1 (6 bases). The CDR3 has 16 amino acids. V dropped 4 bases and J dropped 6 bases, with 18 bases sitting between them. Germline V gives CDR1 MNHEY, CDR2 SMNVEV (reference sequence). The CDR3 sequence is CASSSNPGGLDEKLFF. The CDR3 DNA reads TGTGCCAGCAGTTCCAACCCCGGGGGGCTTGATGAAAAACTGTTTTTT.

This rearrangement joins TRBV5-8 to TRBJ2-1; TRBD2 matches 10 bases. The length of the CDR3 is 18 residues. Germline V lookup: CDR1 SGHTS, CDR2 YDEGEE. The trim removed 4 bases at V and 2 bases at J, leaving 12 bases unmatched. CDR3 nucleotide sequence: TGTGCCAGCAGCGGACTAGCGGAAACTCTTACCCCCTACAATGAGCAGTTCTTC. Its protein is CASSGLAETLTPYNEQFF.